Shown below are 32 T cell receptor beta chains from a single sample sequenced in a study of shared T cell receptors in the human thymus. This table comes from immunoSEQ multiplex PCR, and its TCRdb copy is limited to in-frame clones, with some not included. The sample holds some 660,000 clones, 87% seen once. The data were also submitted as part of a second study, on human thymus T cells.

Sequencing input: thymocytes. These receptors came from a boy younger than two with a congenital heart defect.

With respect to this clone: Compared with germline, one end of the junction differs, possibly owing to a read error. The sample contains more than one DNA sequence encoding this CDR3. The chain couples TRBV4-1 to TRBJ1-5; D is unresolved. The CDR3 runs to 15 residues. The germline V gene has CDR1 MGHRA and CDR2 YSYEKL. CDR3 nucleotide sequence: TGCGCCAGCAGCCAAGATTCAGGAAACAATCAGTCCCAGCATTTT. Its translation is CASSQDSGNNQSQHF.

V is TRBV18 and J is TRBJ2-3; possibly TRBD1 for D (6 bases). The CDR3 length is 15 residues. V was pared by 0 bases and J by 3 bases, with 10 bases between. Germline V lookup: CDR1 KGHSH, CDR2 LQKENI. For the CDR3, the DNA is TGTGCCAGCTCACCACCCAGGGGTGGTACAGATACGCAGTATTTT. This gives the protein CASSPPRGGTDTQYF.

The gene calls are TRBV25-1 and TRBJ2-1; the D gene is possibly TRBD1 (6 bases). Deletions cut 5 bases from V and 6 bases from J, with 11 bases between. In germline, CDR1 is MGHDK, CDR2 SYGVNS. This CDR3 has 13 residues. Here the CDR3 reads CASSLARGNEQFF. In nucleotides, the CDR3 is TGTGCCAGCAGTCTAGCCAGGGGCAATGAGCAGTTCTTC.

This clone was seen only once. The chain is built from TRBV30 and TRBJ2-7; 11 positions agree with TRBD2. This CDR3 has 18 amino acids. The V gene end was trimmed by 0 bases and the J gene end by 4 bases; junction bases not matched to a gene: 14. CDR1 and CDR2 (germline): GTSNPN, SVGIG (reference sequence). CDR3 sequence: CAWSVIETSGILGYEQYF. CDR3 coding DNA: TGTGCCTGGAGTGTGATCGAGACTAGCGGGATTCTCGGTTACGAGCAGTACTTC.

The J gene is TRBJ1-2, the V gene TRBV27; perhaps TRBD1 as D (6 bases). Germline CDR1 MNHEY, CDR2 SMNVEV (reference sequence). The CDR3 runs to 14 residues. The germline V and J ends were trimmed by 10 bases and 11 bases, with 26 bases remaining between them. The chain's CDR3 is CATRESRDTPLYTF. CDR3 in DNA: TGTGCCACCAGGGAGTCCCGGGACACTCCCTTGTACACCTTC.

On this clone itself: Distinct nucleotide sequences in the sample also encode this CDR3. The rearrangement uses TRBV6-1 and TRBJ1-6; 8 bases are shared with TRBD1. Germline CDR1 is MNHNS and CDR2 is SASEGT. V lost 7 bases, J lost 13 bases, and 6 bases stayed unmatched. This CDR3 contains 12 residues. CDR3 sequence: CASKTGASPLHF. DNA for the CDR3: TGTGCCAGCAAGACAGGGGCCTCCCCCCTCCACTTT.

V is TRBV28 and J is TRBJ1-1; D unclear. There are 16 residues in the CDR3. Trimming shortened V by 5 bases and J by 2 bases, and 18 bases separated the two germline ends. Germline V gene lookup returns CDR1 MDHEN and CDR2 SYDVKM. CDR3 bases: TGTGCCAGCAGTCCCCCCGGGGTCTGGGGAAACACTGAAGCTTTCTTT. It translates to CASSPPGVWGNTEAFF.

The chain has TRBV15 and TRBJ2-7; 8 bases are shared with TRBD2. Trimming cost V 3 bases and J 5 bases; bases outside gene matches: 9. The CDR3 runs to 15 residues. From germline, CDR1 is LNHNV and CDR2 YYDKDF (reference sequence). The CDR3 nucleotides are TGTGCCACCAGCAGTTTGCGGGGGGCAGAGAACGAGCAGTACTTC. This gives the protein CATSSLRGAENEQYF. Supplemented by reference TRBV15 and TRBJ2-7, the full variable domain reads DAMVIQNPRYQVTQFGKPVTLSCSQTLNHNVMYWYQQKSSQAPKLLFHYYDKDFNNEADTPDNFQSRRPNTSFCFLDIRSPGLGDTAMYLCATSSLRGAENEQYFGPGTRLTVT.

The CDR3 DNA is TGTGCCAGCAGTTACTCGCGGGAGGGCCTCAACGAGCAGTACTTC. Translation gives CASSYSREGLNEQYF. The chain links TRBV6-5 to TRBJ2-7; 9 bases are a match to TRBD2. In germline, CDR1 is MNHEY, CDR2 SVGAGI. V was pared by 0 bases and J by 5 bases, with 5 bases of the junction left unmatched. The CDR3 length is 15 residues.

This sequence joins TRBV7-8 and TRBJ1-2; D ambiguous. Germline V lookup: CDR1 SGHVS, CDR2 FQNEAQ. V was pared by 8 bases and J by 5 bases, with 18 bases between. The CDR3 runs to 14 residues. CDR3 region: CASGQTDGRYGYTF. CDR3 bases: TGTGCCAGCGGGCAGACCGATGGAAGGTATGGCTACACCTTC.

V usage is TRBV4-1 and J usage is TRBJ1-1, with 7 bases fitting TRBD1. V was pared by 0 bases and J by 3 bases, with 4 bases of the junction left unmatched. The CDR3 has 15 amino acids. The germline V gene encodes CDR1 MGHRA and CDR2 YSYEKL. The CDR3: CASSQDRQGYTEAFF. In DNA, the CDR3 is TGCGCCAGCAGCCAAGACCGACAGGGTTACACTGAAGCTTTCTTT.

The table lists this clone with a few counts. The genes are TRBV4-3 and TRBJ1-6, with a tentative D call TRBD1 (5 bases). CDR3 length: 18 residues. V was shortened by 2 bases and J by 9 bases, with 23 bases between the two germline ends. Germline V CDR1 and CDR2: LGHNA, YSLEER. The chain's CDR3 is CASSQRRRRSGKASPLHF. The DNA for the CDR3 is TGCGCCAGCAGCCAACGTAGGCGTCGTTCAGGGAAGGCTTCACCCCTCCACTTT.

The chain carries TRBV6-5 and TRBJ2-1; no definite D call. V lost 6 bases to trimming and J lost 7 bases, with 13 bases between them. This CDR3 contains 13 residues. Germline lookup yields CDR1 MNHEY and CDR2 SVGAGI. CDR3 bases: TGTGCCAGCAGCCCGCCCCCCAGGAATGAGCAGTTCTTC. It specifies CASSPPPRNEQFF.

This clone was seen a single time. The chain employs TRBV7-9 and TRBJ2-7; possible D gene TRBD2, 7 bases. Germline-derived CDR1 and CDR2 are SEHNR and FQNEAQ (reference sequence). V lost 5 bases, J lost 0 bases, and 14 bases lay in between. CDR3 length: 15 residues. CDR3 region: CASSPIGGGSYEQYF. Written as DNA, the CDR3 is TGTGCCAGCAGCCCGATAGGGGGGGGCTCCTACGAGCAGTACTTC.

The chain uses TRBV28 and TRBJ2-5; TRBD1 is a possible D gene (5 bases). The CDR3 loop spans 14 amino acids. Germline V CDR1 and CDR2: MDHEN, SYDVKM. The V end was cut by 5 bases, the J end by 5 bases, with 15 bases between. The CDR3 DNA reads as TGTGCCAGCAGTATCTTCGACAGTGAGGAGACCCAGTACTTC. Protein product: CASSIFDSEETQYF.

V usage is TRBV27 and J usage is TRBJ2-2; TRBD2 aligns across 11 bases. The germline V gene encodes CDR1 MNHEY and CDR2 SMNVEV (reference sequence). Trimming at V came to 5 bases and at J to 4 bases, leaving 6 bases not matched to a gene. CDR3 length: 16 residues. DNA of the CDR3: TGTGCCAGCAGTGACCTAGCGGGAGGCCCCACCGGGGAGCTGTTTTTT. This gives the protein CASSDLAGGPTGELFF.

The chain joins TRBV28 to TRBJ2-7, with D tentatively TRBD2 (5 bases). Germline CDR1 and CDR2: MDHEN and SYDVKM. V dropped 2 bases and J dropped 3 bases, with 14 bases sitting between them. CDR3 length: 15 residues. Here the CDR3 DNA reads TGTGCCAGCAGTTTAAGGGAGCCAAGCTTCTACGAGCAGTACTTC. This codes for CASSLREPSFYEQYF.

V is TRBV4-2 and J is TRBJ2-7; D perhaps matches TRBD2 (6 bases). CDR1 is LGHNA and CDR2 is YNFKEQ in the germline V gene. Trimming stripped 3 bases from V and 0 bases from J, with 24 bases between. This CDR3 has 19 residues. The CDR3 DNA follows: TGTGCCAGCAGCCATTCCTCCATGGAGGGCTCTTTGACCTCCTACGAGCAGTACTTC. It yields the protein CASSHSSMEGSLTSYEQYF.

This clone was picked up a small number of times. This specimen includes other DNA sequences encoding the same CDR3. V and J are TRBV19 and TRBJ1-5, with 9 bases that match TRBD1. The CDR3 extends over 14 amino acids. Germline trimming cut 5 bases from V and 4 bases from J; bases unmatched to any gene: 3. Germline V gene sequence: CDR1 LNHDA, CDR2 SQIVND (reference sequence). The DNA for the CDR3 is TGTGCCAGTAGTCGGACAGGGGTTAATCAGCCCCAGCATTTT. This sequence encodes CASSRTGVNQPQHF. Based on the CDR3 plus reference TRBV19 and TRBJ1-5, the full variable domain is DGGITQSPKYLFRKEGQNVTLSCEQNLNHDAMYWYRQDPGQGLRLIYYSQIVNDFQKGDIAEGYSVSREKKESFPLTVTSAQKNPTAFYLCASSRTGVNQPQHFGDGTRLSIL.

This clone was recorded only once. J is TRBJ2-1 and V is TRBV9; TRBD2 matches 11 bases. This CDR3 spans 18 amino acids. After removal of 5 bases from V and 3 bases from J, the junction contained 13 bases not matched to a gene. CDR1 SGDLS and CDR2 YYNGEE come from the germline V gene. The CDR3 region has the DNA TGTGCCAGCAGACCTACTATCCCCGGGACTAGCGGCTACAATGAGCAGTTCTTC. This encodes CASRPTIPGTSGYNEQFF.

The chain joins TRBV27 to TRBJ1-2; 9 bases agree with TRBD1. There are 14 residues in the CDR3. V gave up 2 bases and J gave up 5 bases; unmatched junction bases: 3. CDR1 is MNHEY and CDR2 is SMNVEV in the germline V gene (reference sequence). This CDR3 is CASSLGTGRYGYTF. The CDR3 DNA reads as TGTGCCAGCAGTTTAGGGACAGGGCGTTATGGCTACACCTTC.

The chain carries TRBV7-9 and TRBJ2-5; 7 bases fit TRBD1. The CDR3 has 15 amino acids. Germline CDR1 reads SEHNR; CDR2 reads FQNEAQ (reference sequence). V lost 5 bases to trimming and J lost 7 bases; unmatched junction nucleotides: 13. The CDR3: CASSRTGDDLGTQYF. CDR3 sequence (DNA): TGTGCCAGCAGCCGGACAGGAGATGATTTAGGGACCCAGTACTTC.

The chain recombines TRBV15 with TRBJ2-7, with 11 bases aligning to TRBD1. Per the germline V gene, CDR1 is LNHNV and CDR2 is YYDKDF (reference sequence). This CDR3 is 16 amino acids long. Trimming took 0 bases from V and 3 from J; bases not matched to a gene: 4. Written as DNA, the CDR3 is TGTGCCACCAGCAGAGAACCGGGACAGGGGGGCTACGAGCAGTACTTC. It is translated as CATSREPGQGGYEQYF.

This clone showed up just once. The chain recombines TRBV7-2 with TRBJ2-7; 12 nucleotides align to TRBD1. The trim removed 6 bases at V and 4 bases at J, leaving 7 bases unmatched. Looked up from germline, CDR1 is SGHTA and CDR2 is FQGNSA. The CDR3 loop spans 15 amino acids. The CDR3 region is CASRHKGQGAYEQYF. The DNA of the CDR3 is TGTGCCAGCAGACACAAGGGACAGGGGGCTTACGAGCAGTACTTC.

This chain links TRBV19 with TRBJ2-2; 7 bases are shared with TRBD1. This CDR3 region has 15 residues. V gave up 9 bases and J gave up 4 bases; unmatched junction bases: 11. Germline V gene lookup returns CDR1 LNHDA and CDR2 SQIVND (reference sequence). Written as DNA, the CDR3 is TGTGCCAGCCTCCGACAGGGAGAAGTCACCGGGGAGCTGTTTTTT. This encodes CASLRQGEVTGELFF.

The chain has TRBV5-1 and TRBJ1-2; D may be TRBD1 (5 bases). This CDR3 is 15 amino acids long. The germline gives CDR1 SGHRS, CDR2 YFSETQ. V lost 0 bases and J 5 bases, leaving 14 bases between the germline ends. The CDR3 bases are TGCGCCAGCAGCTTGGGGCCAGGGAAGGGATATGGCTACACCTTC. It translates to CASSLGPGKGYGYTF.

The J gene is TRBJ1-5, the V gene TRBV4-2; 8 positions agree with TRBD1. The CDR3 is 15 amino acids. Germline values: CDR1 LGHNA, CDR2 YNFKEQ. V was clipped by 1 base and J by 2 bases; unmatched bases: 1. CDR3 DNA sequence: TGTGCCAGCAGCCAAGGGGGACAGGGCAATCAGCCCCAGCATTTT. Translation gives CASSQGGQGNQPQHF.

This clone was observed a few times. The genes are TRBV4-3 and TRBJ2-1; TRBD2 agrees at 13 bases. The V gene end was trimmed by 0 bases and the J gene end by 8 bases; junction bases not matched to a gene: 7. Germline V lookup: CDR1 LGHNA, CDR2 YSLEER. This CDR3 region has 17 residues. In DNA form, the CDR3 reads TGCGCCAGCAGCCAAGATCAACTAGCGGGGGGGCGCGATGAGCAGTTCTTC. It is translated as CASSQDQLAGGRDEQFF.

The chain joins TRBV27 to TRBJ2-7, with 8 bases that match TRBD1. The CDR3 totals 17 residues. With V trimmed by 5 bases and J by 3 bases, 15 bases remained unmatched. Germline assignment: CDR1 MNHEY and CDR2 SMNVEV (reference sequence). The CDR3 sequence is CASSPRTGPFHNYEQYF. CDR3 in DNA: TGTGCCAGCAGTCCACGGACAGGGCCGTTTCACAACTACGAGCAGTACTTC.

The CDR3 sequence: CASSLSGQGADTIYF. The CDR3 DNA is TGTGCCAGCAGTTTATCTGGACAGGGGGCAGACACCATATATTTT. The V and J genes are TRBV27 and TRBJ1-3; 11 nucleotides align to TRBD1. V was clipped by 0 bases and J by 8 bases; unmatched bases: 3. This CDR3 spans 15 amino acids. CDR1 and CDR2 from the germline V gene are MNHEY and SMNVEV (reference sequence).

The rearrangement joins TRBV5-1 to TRBJ2-5; 9 bases map to TRBD2. The V gene end was trimmed by 5 bases and the J gene end by 4 bases; junction bases not matched to a gene: 15. In germline, CDR1 is SGHRS, CDR2 YFSETQ. This CDR3 comprises 17 residues. DNA of the CDR3: TGCGCCAGCAGGAGCGGCTGGGGGCGGGAGGGCCGAGAGACCCAGTACTTC. Its translation: CASRSGWGREGRETQYF.

The V call is TRBV30, the J call TRBJ1-4; D gene uncertain. CDR1 is GTSNPN, CDR2 SVGIG, per germline (reference sequence). The CDR3 runs 13 residues. Trimming took 6 bases from V and 5 from J, leaving 13 bases between them. CDR3 bases: TGTGCCTGTAATCCGGAGACGAATGAAAAACTGTTTTTT. Translated: CACNPETNEKLFF.